These 2 T cell receptor beta chains share one sample of origin, sequenced in a study of identifying expanded T cells in peripheral blood. Profiled with immunoSEQ multiplex PCR; TCRdb holds only in-frame clones, not every one. The table shows around 84,000 clones, with around 90% occurring only once. Specimen: blood. These receptors came from a person between 18 and 75 years old in good health.

The rearrangement links TRBV11-3 to TRBJ2-2; TRBD2 matches at 11 bases. V was pared by 1 base and J by 5 bases, with 3 bases of the junction left unmatched. The CDR3 totals 16 residues. The germline V gene encodes CDR1 SGHNT and CDR2 YENEEA. CDR3 coding DNA: TGTGCCAGCAGCTTAGTGCTAGCGGGAGGAACCGGGGAGCTGTTTTTT. This codes for CASSLVLAGGTGELFF.

This rearrangement joins TRBV7-9 to TRBJ2-5, with D possibly matching TRBD1 (5 bases). CDR1 is SEHNR and CDR2 is FQNEAQ in the germline V gene (reference sequence). This CDR3 contains 14 residues. Trimming removed 6 bases at V and 4 bases at J, with 15 bases between. CDR3 region: CASSQAGLVETQYF. CDR3 in DNA: TGTGCCAGCAGTCAAGCAGGGTTGGTAGAGACCCAGTACTTC.